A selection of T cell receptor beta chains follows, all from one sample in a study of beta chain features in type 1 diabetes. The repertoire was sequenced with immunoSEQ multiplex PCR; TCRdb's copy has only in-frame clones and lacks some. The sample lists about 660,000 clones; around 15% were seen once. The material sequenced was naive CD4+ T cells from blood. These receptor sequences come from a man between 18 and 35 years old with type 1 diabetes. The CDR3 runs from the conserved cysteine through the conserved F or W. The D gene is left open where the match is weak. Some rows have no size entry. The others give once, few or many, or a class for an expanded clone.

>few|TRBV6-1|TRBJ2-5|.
TGTGCCAGCAGTGTCCAAGAGACCCAGTACTTC
CASSVQETQYF
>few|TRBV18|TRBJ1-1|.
TGTGCCAGCTCACCCCGCTCAGGTGACACTGAAGCTTTCTTT
CASSPRSGDTEAFF
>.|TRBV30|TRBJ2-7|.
TGTGCCTGGACGGAACGTTACGAGCAGTACTTC
CAWTERYEQYF
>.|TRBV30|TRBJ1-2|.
TGTGCCTGGAGTAATGAGCAGGGAGCCTATGGCTACACCTTC
CAWSNEQGAYGYTF
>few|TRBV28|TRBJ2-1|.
TGTGCCAGCGGGGTGGTCGGTTATGAGCAGTTCTTC
CASGVVGYEQFF
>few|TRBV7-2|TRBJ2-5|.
TGTGCCAGCAGCCCGGGGAGTGAGACCCAGTACTTC
CASSPGSETQYF
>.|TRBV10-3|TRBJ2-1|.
TGTGCCATCAGTGAGAGTCGGAATTCCAATGAGCAGTTCTTC
CAISESRNSNEQFF
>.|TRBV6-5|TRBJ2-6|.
TGTGCCAGCAGTTACCAACCCTCTGGGGCCAACGTCCTGACTTTC
CASSYQPSGANVLTF
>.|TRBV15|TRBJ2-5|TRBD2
TGTGCCACCAGCAGCCTAGCGGGGACCCAGTACTTC
CATSSLAGTQYF
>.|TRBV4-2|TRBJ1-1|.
TGTGCCAGCAGCCACCCGGGACTTGGGAACACTGAAGCTTTCTTT
CASSHPGLGNTEAFF
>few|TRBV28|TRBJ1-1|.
TGTGCCAGCAGTTGGCGAGGGAACACTGAAGCTTTCTTT
CASSWRGNTEAFF
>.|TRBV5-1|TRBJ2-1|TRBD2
TGCGCCAGCAGCTCCTCTAGCGGAGCATACAATGAGCAGTTCTTC
CASSSSSGAYNEQFF
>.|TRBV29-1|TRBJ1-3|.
TGCAGCGCCACAGGGATTTCGGGTAAAGGAAACACCATATATTTT
CSATGISGKGNTIYF
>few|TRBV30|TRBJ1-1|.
TGTGCCTGGAGTGCGGCTTATCCGATGAACACTGAAGCTTTCTTT
CAWSAAYPMNTEAFF
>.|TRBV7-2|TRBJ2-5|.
TGTGCCAGCAGCTTGAACGGGATGGAGGGGGTGACCCAGTACTTC
CASSLNGMEGVTQYF
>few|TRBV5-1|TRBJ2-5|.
TGCGCCAGCAGCGTGGAGGGGATCCGGGAGACCCAGTACTTC
CASSVEGIRETQYF
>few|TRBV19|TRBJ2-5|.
TGTGCCAGTAGTATGGAACTACTTCCCGAGACCCAGTACTTC
CASSMELLPETQYF
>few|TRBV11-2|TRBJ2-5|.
TGTGCCAGCAGCTTAGATGGCGGACAGCAAGAGACCCAGTACTTC
CASSLDGGQQETQYF
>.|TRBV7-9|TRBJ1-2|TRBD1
TGTGCCAGCAGCTCCGGGACAGCCTATGGCTACACCTTC
CASSSGTAYGYTF
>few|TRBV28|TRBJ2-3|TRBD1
TGTGCCAGCGCCGGACAGGGTACGAATACGCAGTATTTT
CASAGQGTNTQYF
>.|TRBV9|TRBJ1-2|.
TGTGCCAGCAGCCCTTCCCGGGGCGACTATGGCTACACCTTC
CASSPSRGDYGYTF
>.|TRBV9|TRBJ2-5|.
TGTGCCAGCAGCCTTAGAGGAGAGGCCCAAGAGACCCAGTACTTC
CASSLRGEAQETQYF
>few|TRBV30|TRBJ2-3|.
TGTGCCTGGACAAAGCGAGATACGCAGTATTTT
CAWTKRDTQYF
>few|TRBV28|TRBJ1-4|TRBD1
TGTGCCAGCAGACCTCCGACAGGGGGCGATGGAGAAAAACTGTTTTTT
CASRPPTGGDGEKLFF
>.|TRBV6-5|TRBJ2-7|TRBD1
TGTGCCAGCAGTCCGCGACAGGGGGCAGGATACGAGCAGTACTTC
CASSPRQGAGYEQYF
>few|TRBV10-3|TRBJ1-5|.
TGTGCCATCAGTGATATCAGTCCAAATCAGCCCCAGCATTTT
CAISDISPNQPQHF
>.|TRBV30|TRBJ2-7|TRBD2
TGTGCCTGGAGTCTCGGACTAGCGGGGCACTACGAGCAGTACTTC
CAWSLGLAGHYEQYF
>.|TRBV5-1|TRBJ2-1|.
TGCGCCAGCAGCCCCCAGGGAAGGGGTAACTACAATGAGCAGTTCTTC
CASSPQGRGNYNEQFF
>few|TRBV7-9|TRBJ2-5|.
TGTGCCAGCAGCTTAGCAAACAGCCAAGAGACCCAGTACTTC
CASSLANSQETQYF
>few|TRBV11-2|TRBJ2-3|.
TGTGCCAGCAGCTTGGGTACGGAAGATACGCAGTATTTT
CASSLGTEDTQYF
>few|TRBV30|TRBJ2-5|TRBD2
TGTGCCTGGAGCGGGGGGGGCCGGGAGACCCAGTACTTC
CAWSGGGRETQYF
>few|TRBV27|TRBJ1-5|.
TGTGCCAGCAGTTCACGCAATCAGCCCCAGCATTTT
CASSSRNQPQHF
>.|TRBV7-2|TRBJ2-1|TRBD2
TGTGCCAGCAGCTCCCCATCTGGCGGGGGGCCCAGCTCCTACAATGAGCAGTTCTTC
CASSSPSGGGPSSYNEQFF
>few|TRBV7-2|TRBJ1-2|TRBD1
TGTGCCAGCAGCTCAGGGACAGGGGGCTATGGCTACACCTTC
CASSSGTGGYGYTF
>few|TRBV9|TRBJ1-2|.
TGTGCCAGCAGCGGAGACAGGAGCGCTAACTATGGCTACACCTTC
CASSGDRSANYGYTF
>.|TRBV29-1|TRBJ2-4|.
TGCAGCGTTGGGTCGGGTCTAGCCAAAAACATTCAGTACTTC
CSVGSGLAKNIQYF
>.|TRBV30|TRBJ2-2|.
TGTGCCTGGAGTGAGCGGAACACCGGGGAGCTGTTTTTT
CAWSERNTGELFF
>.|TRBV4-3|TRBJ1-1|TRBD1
TGCGCCAGCAGCCAAGTAGGCGGACAGGGAGGGGCTGAAGCTTTCTTT
CASSQVGGQGGAEAFF
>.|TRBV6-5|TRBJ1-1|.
TGTGCCAGCTCCCGAAATGGAGTTTTCACTGAAGCTTTCTTT
CASSRNGVFTEAFF
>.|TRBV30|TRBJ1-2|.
TGTGCCTTCAGGGGAGGTCCAGGCTACACCTTC
CAFRGGPGYTF
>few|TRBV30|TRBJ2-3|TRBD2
TGTGCCGGAGGGACTAGCGGGGTGACACAGTATTTT
CAGGTSGVTQYF
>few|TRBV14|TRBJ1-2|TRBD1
TGTGCCAGCAGCCAGGACAGGGATTATGGCTACACCTTC
CASSQDRDYGYTF
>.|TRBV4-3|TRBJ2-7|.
TGCGCCAGCAGCCAACCCTACGAGCAGTACTTC
CASSQPYEQYF
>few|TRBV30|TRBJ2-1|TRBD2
TGTGCCTGGGAGCGGGGGGTCACCTACAATGAGCAGTTCTTC
CAWERGVTYNEQFF
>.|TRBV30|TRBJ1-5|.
TGTGCCTGGAGTAAAACAGGGTACGACAATCAGCCCCAGCATTTT
CAWSKTGYDNQPQHF
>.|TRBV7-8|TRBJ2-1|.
TGTGCCAGCAGCTTAGTGCGGTTTGGAAACAATGAGCAGTTCTTC
CASSLVRFGNNEQFF
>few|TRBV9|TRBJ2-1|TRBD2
TGTGCCAGCAGCGACGGACTAGCAGAGTCCTGGTACAATGAGCAGTTCTTC
CASSDGLAESWYNEQFF
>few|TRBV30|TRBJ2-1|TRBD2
TGTGCCTGGAGCCGGCCCTACGTGGGGCGGGAGGGCAATGAGCAGTTCTTC
CAWSRPYVGREGNEQFF
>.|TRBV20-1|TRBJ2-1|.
TGCAGTGCTAGGGGGAACAATGAGCAGTTCTTC
CSARGNNEQFF
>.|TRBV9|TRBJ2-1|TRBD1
TGTGCCAGCAGCGTAGCGGGGACAGTTTACAATGAGCAGTTCTTC
CASSVAGTVYNEQFF
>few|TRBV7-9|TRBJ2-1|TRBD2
TGTGCCAGCAGCTCGCTTACTAGCGGGGGGAGCAATGAGCAGTTCTTC
CASSSLTSGGSNEQFF